This paragraph reports one T cell receptor beta chain. Generated by immunoSEQ multiplex PCR, the TCRdb table keeps only in-frame clones and is missing some. Of 45,000 to 50,000 clones in the sample, about 93% were seen once. These data originate in a study of graft-versus-host responses after intestinal transplantation. The CDR3 is 16 amino acids. V was shortened by 2 bases and J by 7 bases, with 16 bases between the two germline ends. Germline V gives CDR1 SGHRS, CDR2 YFSETQ. The clonotype originates from a human patient who received an intestinal transplant, so some T cells may come from the graft donor. The rearrangement joins TRBV5-1 to TRBJ1-6; possible D gene TRBD1, 6 bases. Sequencing was performed on PBMCs, taken about 800 days after a first intestinal transplant, on the day of a second. The chain's CDR3 is CASSLSPTGVNSPLHF. The CDR3 region has the DNA TGCGCCAGCAGCTTAAGCCCGACAGGCGTAAATTCACCCCTCCACTTT.